The present T cell receptor beta chain was sequenced within a study of T and B cells in COVID-19 patients. This clonotype showed up many times. Deletions cut 2 bases from V and 0 bases from J, with 9 bases between. CDR1 and CDR2 (germline): KGHSH, LQKENI. The CDR3 is 15 amino acids. BIOMED2 TRB-A/B primer pools were used in multiplex TRB PCR. TCRdb processed the multiplex PCR reads anew with MiXCR; each CDR3 protein has one entry. In the table there are approximately 17,000 distinct CDR3 sequences, around 30% of which are singletons. Blood genomic DNA input for TRB amplification was about 240-550 ng. This chain uses TRBV18 with TRBJ2-3; D uncertain. The TCR sequence derives from a human donor who had recovered from COVID-19. Sequencing used blood. The CDR3 sequence is CASSPRQSSTDTQYF. The CDR3 region has the DNA TGTGCCAGCTCACCAAGGCAGTCTAGCACAGATACGCAGTATTTT.